This entry describes one TCR beta chain. Repertoires were generated with immunoSEQ multiplex PCR, while TCRdb's copy carries only in-frame clones and drops some. Of some 410,000 clones in the sample, roughly 90% are singletons; the top ten hold over 0.9%. The record originates from a study of blood T cell repertoires in COVID-19. Study details: Material from acute and convalescent COVID-19 was sourced from the United States, Italy and Spain. T cells, B-cell-depleted T cells, or PBMCs provided the cDNA or gDNA that served as material.

Participants spanned ages about 18 to 100 years and resided in 24 US areas. Participants reported their clinical history, and cohort assignment relied on those reports. The CDR3 is 15 residues long. Germline V gene data show CDR1 as SGHDT and CDR2 as YYEEEE. Trimming shortened V by 1 base and J by 1 base, and 12 bases separated the two germline ends. Material for sequencing was PBMCs or T cells enriched from blood (not recorded which). The TCR comes from a woman in her twenties or thirties with acute COVID-19. The rearrangement links TRBV5-6 to TRBJ2-7; D possibly corresponds to TRBD2 (5 bases). This chain's CDR3 is CASSLLGPGSYEQYF. In nucleotides, the CDR3 is TGTGCCAGCAGCTTGTTAGGGCCGGGATCCTACGAGCAGTACTTC. Full variable domain (remainder filled in from reference TRBV5-6 and TRBJ2-7): DAGVTQSPTHLIKTRGQQVTLRCSPKSGHDTVSWYQQALGQGPQFIFQYYEEEERQRGNFPDRFSGHQFPNYSSELNVNALLLGDSALYLCASSLLGPGSYEQYFGPGTRLTVT.